These 13 T cell receptor beta chains were sequenced from one sample in a study of cytomegalovirus exposure and HLA in healthy donors. The PCR contained 60 Vbeta and 13 Jbeta primers. Assay: immunoSEQ multiplex PCR; the TCRdb copy retains only in-frame clones and omits some. In the table there are about 300,000 clones, roughly 88% of which are singletons. Source material: PBMCs. The receptors here all came from a man aged 35 to 55 in good health and CMV-seropositive.

The chain is built from TRBV5-1 and TRBJ1-1; TRBD1 is a possible D gene (6 bases). The germline CDR1 and CDR2 sequences are SGHRS and YFSETQ. The V gene lost 0 bases and the J gene lost 4 bases, with 10 bases spanning the gap. The length of the CDR3 is 14 residues. CDR3 residues: CASSLGGPGTEAFF. CDR3 DNA sequence: TGCGCCAGCAGCTTGGGGGGGCCCGGCACTGAAGCTTTCTTT.

The genes are TRBV28 and TRBJ1-2; D is unclear. CDR1 is MDHEN, CDR2 SYDVKM, per germline. The V gene lost 2 bases and the J gene lost 4 bases, with 2 bases spanning the gap. The length of the CDR3 is 11 residues. CDR3 DNA: TGTGCCAGCAGTTTACGCTATGGCTACACCTTC. It translates to CASSLRYGYTF.

J is TRBJ1-2 and V is TRBV10-3, with 8 nucleotides matching TRBD1. V was clipped by 5 bases and J by 4 bases; unmatched bases: 3. The germline V gene has CDR1 ENHRY and CDR2 SYGVKD. The CDR3 sequence is 13 residues long. The CDR3 DNA follows: TGTGCCATCAGTACAGGGGGGTCCTATGGCTACACCTTC. It specifies CAISTGGSYGYTF.

The chain combines TRBV19 with TRBJ2-5; D not resolved. CDR1 is LNHDA and CDR2 is SQIVND in the germline V gene (reference sequence). The CDR3 spans 14 residues. V lost 1 base, J lost 5 bases, and 11 bases lay in between. The DNA for the CDR3 is TGTGCCAGTAGTATAGTCGGTAGCTCGGAGACCCAGTACTTC. This translates into CASSIVGSSETQYF.

The chain couples TRBV27 to TRBJ1-1, with TRBD1 as a possible D gene (5 bases). Germline V gives CDR1 MNHEY, CDR2 SMNVEV (reference sequence). The V gene lost 3 bases and the J gene lost 1 base, with 9 bases spanning the gap. The CDR3 extends over 14 amino acids. Here the CDR3 DNA reads TGTGCCAGCAGTTTGTGGGGCGCGAACACTGAAGCTTTCTTT. Its protein product is CASSLWGANTEAFF.

This rearrangement joins TRBV2 to TRBJ1-2; 7 nucleotides match TRBD1. CDR1 SNHLY and CDR2 FYNNEI come from the germline V gene. V shed 2 bases and J 4 bases; nucleotides not matched to a gene: 4. The CDR3 consists of 14 residues. The CDR3 loop is CASSEPGQIYGYTF. The CDR3 bases are TGTGCCAGCAGTGAACCGGGACAGATCTATGGCTACACCTTC.

On this clone itself: A read error may produce the germline difference seen at one junction end. This chain connects TRBV15 to TRBJ2-1, with D possibly being TRBD2 (5 bases). From germline, CDR1 is LNHNV and CDR2 YYDKDF (reference sequence). The CDR3 is made up of 15 amino acids. The CDR3 spells CATSRDKAGRNGQFF. For the CDR3, the DNA is TGTGCCACCAGCAGAGACAAGGCGGGCCGCAATGGGCAGTTCTTC.

The chain links TRBV7-8 to TRBJ1-1; 8 nucleotides line up with TRBD1. This CDR3 region has 21 residues. J lost 0 bases, V lost 5 bases, and 23 bases had no gene match. Germline values: CDR1 SGHVS, CDR2 FQNEAQ. CDR3: CASSPSAMDREILGMNTEAFF. As DNA, the CDR3 is TGTGCCAGCAGCCCCTCGGCCATGGACAGGGAGATTTTGGGGATGAACACTGAAGCTTTCTTT.

The V and J genes are TRBV7-9 and TRBJ2-7; D is uncertain. Trimming shortened V by 2 bases and J by 2 bases, and 13 bases separated the two germline ends. Per germline, CDR1 SEHNR and CDR2 FQNEAQ (reference sequence). This CDR3 is 15 amino acids long. The CDR3 loop reads CASSLFRDKPYEQYF. The CDR3 DNA is TGTGCCAGCAGCTTATTCAGAGACAAACCCTACGAGCAGTACTTC.

V gene TRBV29-1 combines with J gene TRBJ2-7; 14 bases map to TRBD2. This CDR3 comprises 19 residues. The V and J ends lost 1 base and 2 bases, in that order; junction bases with no gene match: 13. Germline V gene data show CDR1 as SQVTM and CDR2 as ANQGSEA. The CDR3 DNA sequence: TGCAGCGTTGAAGGACTCCTGGGACTAGCGGGAGATTCTACCTACGAGCAGTACTTC. Protein: CSVEGLLGLAGDSTYEQYF.

The gene calls are TRBV28 and TRBJ1-4; 10 bases are shared with TRBD1. The V segment lost 7 bases and the J segment 11 bases; nucleotides outside the gene matches: 10. The CDR3 extends over 14 amino acids. Germline CDR1 MDHEN, CDR2 SYDVKM. The chain's CDR3 is CASTGQGGIRKLFF. CDR3 nucleotides: TGTGCCAGCACAGGACAGGGGGGGATCAGGAAACTGTTTTTT.

The V and J genes are TRBV29-1 and TRBJ1-1; D is perhaps TRBD1 (5 bases). Germline V gives CDR1 SQVTM, CDR2 ANQGSEA. Trimming stripped 3 bases from V and 0 bases from J, with 8 bases between. This CDR3 is built from 13 residues. The CDR3 sequence is CSVEGLLNTEAFF. For the CDR3, the DNA is TGCAGCGTTGAGGGGCTCCTGAACACTGAAGCTTTCTTT.

This chain connects TRBV10-1 to TRBJ2-1; D might be TRBD1 (6 bases). This CDR3 is 12 amino acids long. Trimming cost V 0 bases and J 14 bases, with 11 bases left between them. In germline, CDR1 is WNHNN, CDR2 SYGVQD (reference sequence). The CDR3 sequence is CASSESGHREFF. CDR3 sequence (DNA): TGCGCCAGCAGTGAGTCGGGACATAGGGAGTTCTTC.